The 6 T cell receptor beta chains given below trace back to one sample, sequenced in a study of metastatic and nonmetastatic thyroid tumors. Every patient was untreated before thyroid surgery. TCRdb reprocessed the PCR reads using MiXCR. The table has around 8,100 clones, roughly 23% seen once. Material for sequencing was tumor tissue. Source of these receptors: a female donor with papillary thyroid cancer or a benign thyroid nodule (not recorded which). Some clones in this sample may be carry-over from other donors' samples.

This clone occurred many times. The chain carries TRBV20-1 and TRBJ2-5; 11 bases map to TRBD2. V shed 0 bases, J shed 4 bases, and the junction held 1 base outside the gene matches. There are 14 residues in the CDR3. Germline V CDR1 and CDR2: DFQATT, SNEGSKA (reference sequence). The CDR3 bases are TGCAGTGCTAGAGATAGCGGGGGGGCAGAGACCCAGTACTTC. This sequence encodes CSARDSGGAETQYF.

This clone has only a few counts. The rearrangement links TRBV6-1 to TRBJ1-2; D remains ambiguous. Germline CDR1 is MNHNS and CDR2 is SASEGT. V lost 2 bases, J lost 8 bases, and 12 bases lay in between. The CDR3 sequence is 13 residues long. Here the CDR3 reads CASSELVMGGYTF. The CDR3 DNA follows: TGTGCCAGCAGTGAACTCGTTATGGGCGGCTACACCTTC.

The rearrangement joins TRBV20-1 to TRBJ2-3; D is possibly TRBD2 (6 bases). The germline V gene has CDR1 DFQATT and CDR2 SNEGSKA (reference sequence). The germline V and J ends were trimmed by 0 bases and 9 bases, with 19 bases remaining between them. The CDR3 runs to 15 residues. CDR3 amino acids: CSARDQGPSGETQYF. As DNA, the CDR3 is TGCAGTGCTAGAGATCAGGGTCCTTCGGGGGAGACGCAGTATTTT.

Concerning this clone: The final CDR3 position lacks the conserved phenylalanine or tryptophan, pointing to a likely read error. J is TRBJ1-2 and V is TRBV4-1; no firm D call. The V gene's germline CDR1 is MGHRA and CDR2 YSYEKL. Trimming removed 3 bases from V and 8 bases from J, with 25 bases in between. The CDR3 has 17 amino acids. CDR3 sequence reads: CASSHPPELTPYKGYTL. CDR3 coding DNA: TGCGCCAGCAGCCATCCCCCCGAACTCACCCCCTATAAGGGCTACACCTTA.

The chain has TRBV20-1 and TRBJ1-5; the D is unclear. Germline V gives CDR1 DFQATT, CDR2 SNEGSKA (reference sequence). Trimming stripped 2 bases from V and 8 bases from J, with 10 bases between. There are 12 residues in the CDR3. Here the CDR3 reads CSARRRGKPQHF. CDR3 in DNA: TGCAGTGCTAGACGACGGGGAAAGCCCCAGCATTTT.

The chain couples TRBV20-1 to TRBJ2-7; either TRBD1 or TRBD2 may supply D (5 bases each). The V gene's germline CDR1 is DFQATT and CDR2 SNEGSKA (reference sequence). Trimming removed 5 bases from V and 1 base from J, with 12 bases in between. The CDR3 sequence is 13 residues long. CDR3 residues: CSAYSGLSYEQYF. CDR3 bases: TGCAGTGCTTACTCGGGGCTTTCCTACGAGCAGTACTTC.